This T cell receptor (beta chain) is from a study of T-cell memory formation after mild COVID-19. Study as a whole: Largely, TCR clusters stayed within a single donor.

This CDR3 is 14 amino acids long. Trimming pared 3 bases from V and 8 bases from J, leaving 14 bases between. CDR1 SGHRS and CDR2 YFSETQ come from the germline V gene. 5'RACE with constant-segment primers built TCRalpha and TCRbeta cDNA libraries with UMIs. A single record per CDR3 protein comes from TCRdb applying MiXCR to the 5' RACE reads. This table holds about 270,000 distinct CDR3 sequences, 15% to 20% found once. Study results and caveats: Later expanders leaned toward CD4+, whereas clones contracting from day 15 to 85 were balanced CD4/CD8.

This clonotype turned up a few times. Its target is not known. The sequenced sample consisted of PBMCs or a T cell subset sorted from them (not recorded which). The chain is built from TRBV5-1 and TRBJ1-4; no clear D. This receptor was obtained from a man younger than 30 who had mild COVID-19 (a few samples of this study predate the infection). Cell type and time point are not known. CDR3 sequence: CASSWANSGEKLFF. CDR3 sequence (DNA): TGCGCCAGCAGCTGGGCGAATAGTGGCGAAAAACTGTTTTTT.